The rows below give T cell receptor beta chains drawn from one sample of a study of T cell clones after liver transplantation. Measured with immunoSEQ multiplex PCR; TCRdb has only the in-frame clones, and not every one. The sample consists of tens of thousands of clones, under 90% of them appearing once. The material sequenced was CD4+ T cells from blood, taken less than 50 months after liver transplant. All receptors derive from a human patient who received a liver transplant. Some T cells may originate from the graft donor. The CDR3 runs from the conserved cysteine through the conserved F or W. D genes are given only for firm matches. Clone size is stated in some rows and not others, as once, few, many or a class when expanded.

D	J	size	V	DNA	CDR3
.	TRBJ2-6	.	TRBV30	TGTGCCTGGAGTAACGGCCACCCTGGGGCCAACGTCCTGACTTTC	CAWSNGHPGANVLTF
.	TRBJ2-7	.	TRBV11-2	TGTGCCAGCAGCTTAGGTATCTCGAGCGGAACCCACGAGCAGTACTTC	CASSLGISSGTHEQYF
TRBD2	TRBJ2-5	.	TRBV5-1	TGCGCCAGCAGCTTGACACCGGGAGGGGCGGAGACCCAGTACTTC	CASSLTPGGAETQYF
.	TRBJ2-7	.	TRBV11-2	TGTGCCAGCAGCTTAGCAGTGACAGGTGACGAGCAGTACTTC	CASSLAVTGDEQYF
TRBD2	TRBJ2-7	.	TRBV5-1	TGCGCCAGCAGCCCCGGGACTACCCCCTACGAGCAGTACTTC	CASSPGTTPYEQYF
.	TRBJ2-5	once	TRBV5-1	TGCGCCAGCAGCTTAGGGACGAAAGAGACCCAGTACTTC	CASSLGTKETQYF
.	TRBJ2-5	.	TRBV5-4	TGTGCCAGCAGCCCCTCCGTCGGCCAAGAGACCCAGTACTTC	CASSPSVGQETQYF
.	TRBJ2-1	.	TRBV10-3	TGTGCCATCGGGAGTAAAAGCGGAAGCTCCTACAATGAGCAGTTCTTC	CAIGSKSGSSYNEQFF
.	TRBJ1-5	.	TRBV27	TGTGCCAGCAGTTTGGAGGGGACCGATCAGCCCCAGCATTTT	CASSLEGTDQPQHF
.	TRBJ1-5	.	TRBV28	TGTGCCAGCACCGGGTGGGACTCTGACAATCAGCCCCAGCATTTT	CASTGWDSDNQPQHF
.	TRBJ2-7	once	TRBV7-2	TGTGCCAGCAGCAGAGGAGGGGCGGAATACGAGCAGTACTTC	CASSRGGAEYEQYF
.	TRBJ2-1	.	TRBV7-3	TGTGCCAGCAGTCCCGGGCGCAGCAATGAGCAGTTCTTC	CASSPGRSNEQFF
TRBD2	TRBJ2-3	.	TRBV30	TGTGCCTGGCGGACCGGACTAGCCCCCTCCGGTTTT	CAWRTGLAPSGF
.	TRBJ1-2	few	TRBV19	TGTGCCAGTACCGACAGATACTATGGCTACACCTTC	CASTDRYYGYTF
TRBD1	TRBJ2-2	few	TRBV10-3	TGTGCCATCAGCAGGGGGTCAAACACCGGGGAGCTGTTTTTT	CAISRGSNTGELFF
.	TRBJ1-2	.	TRBV4-3	TGCGCCAGCAGCCAAGATACAGACAGCTTTCAGGGCTACACCTTC	CASSQDTDSFQGYTF
.	TRBJ2-4	.	TRBV2	TGTGCCAGCAGGACACTAGCCAAAAACATTCAGTACTTC	CASRTLAKNIQYF
.	TRBJ2-5	.	TRBV7-2	TGTGCCAGCAGCGACGTCGGACAGCAAGAGACCCAGTACTTC	CASSDVGQQETQYF
.	TRBJ2-1	.	TRBV28	TGTGCCAGCAGCCCCAATCGGGTTCGCGGCAATGAGCAGTTCTTC	CASSPNRVRGNEQFF
TRBD2	TRBJ2-3	.	TRBV5-1	TGCGCCAGCAGCTCCCAGACGGGAGGCCTCACAGATACGCAGTATTTT	CASSSQTGGLTDTQYF
TRBD2	TRBJ2-1	.	TRBV4-2	TGTGCCAGCAGCCTAGGACTAGAAGGTGGTGAGCAGTTCTTC	CASSLGLEGGEQFF
.	TRBJ2-5	.	TRBV9	TGTGCCAGCAGCGTAGGGCGGGATCAATCCTTGGCGGAGACCCAGTACTTC	CASSVGRDQSLAETQYF
.	TRBJ2-1	few	TRBV6-1	TGTGCCAGCAGGGTTAGCGGTGGGAACAATGAGCAGTTCTTC	CASRVSGGNNEQFF
.	TRBJ2-2	.	TRBV10-3	TGTGCCATCAGTGAGTCAAGGGGGGGCCTGACCACCGGGGAGCTGTTTTTT	CAISESRGGLTTGELFF
.	TRBJ1-1	.	TRBV7-2	TGTGCCAGCAGCCGTGGTTCGACCCTGAACACTGAAGCTTTCTTT	CASSRGSTLNTEAFF
.	TRBJ2-3	.	TRBV19	TGTGCCAGTAGTATAGATCCGGCCGCCAGCACAGATACGCAGTATTTT	CASSIDPAASTDTQYF
.	TRBJ1-4	.	TRBV28	TGTGTTGCCGGGGATGGAAAACTGTTTTTT	CVAGDGKLFF
TRBD1	TRBJ2-7	.	TRBV19	TGTGCCAGTAGTACGACAGGGGGCGGTACGAACGAGCAGTACTTC	CASSTTGGGTNEQYF
.	TRBJ2-5	.	TRBV5-4	TGTGCCAGCAGCTTTGAGGGTCTTAGCGGTGAGACCCAGTACTTC	CASSFEGLSGETQYF
.	TRBJ1-1	.	TRBV5-1	TGCGCCAGCCGTACATCGACAGGGAACACTGAAGCTTTCTTT	CASRTSTGNTEAFF
.	TRBJ2-1	.	TRBV30	TGTGCCTGGAGTTCTCGGACTTTTTACAATGAGCAGTTCTTC	CAWSSRTFYNEQFF
.	TRBJ1-5	.	TRBV28	TGTGCCAGCAGTTTGGTCCCAGGCCGTAGCAATCAGCCCCAGCATTTT	CASSLVPGRSNQPQHF
.	TRBJ2-5	.	TRBV15	TGTGCCACCAGCAGAGATTCAACGGAAACCCAGTACTTC	CATSRDSTETQYF
TRBD1	TRBJ2-3	.	TRBV29-1	TGCAGCGTTGAAGGACAGGGGATTACAGATACGCAGTATTTT	CSVEGQGITDTQYF
.	TRBJ2-6	.	TRBV27	TGTGCCAGCAGTTTTAGTGGGGCCAACGTCCTGACTTTC	CASSFSGANVLTF
.	TRBJ1-2	.	TRBV29-1	TGCAGCGTTGTGGTGGGGGGGAGTAGCTATGGCTACACCTTC	CSVVVGGSSYGYTF
.	TRBJ1-1	.	TRBV6-5	TGTGCCAGCAGTGGTCCGGGGAGCACTGAAGCTTTCTTT	CASSGPGSTEAFF
.	TRBJ2-3	.	TRBV28	TGTGCCAGCAGTTTGGGCACCTTCACAGATACGCAGTATTTT	CASSLGTFTDTQYF
.	TRBJ1-2	.	TRBV19	TGTGCCAGTAGTATAAACTCCCGGAACTATGGCTACACCTTC	CASSINSRNYGYTF
.	TRBJ2-3	.	TRBV7-2	TGTGCCAGCAGCTTAGACAGCCCCTCGCAGTATTTT	CASSLDSPSQYF
.	TRBJ2-6	once	TRBV19	TGTGCCAGTACCACCCTACAGGTCCCTGGGGCCAACGTCCTGACTTTC	CASTTLQVPGANVLTF
.	TRBJ1-2	few	TRBV5-4	TGTGCCAGCAGCTTGTGGGGGGTTGACTATGGCTACACCTTC	CASSLWGVDYGYTF
TRBD1	TRBJ2-7	few	TRBV19	TGTGCCAGTAGCGCGGCACGACAGGGAGACGAGCAGTACTTC	CASSAARQGDEQYF
TRBD2	TRBJ2-5	few	TRBV5-4	TGTGCCAGCCGCGCGGACGGACTAGTAGAAGAGACCCAGTACTTC	CASRADGLVEETQYF
TRBD1	TRBJ1-1	.	TRBV19	TGTGCCAGTAGTCCTAGTGGGACAGGGTCCTTAGCTTTCTTT	CASSPSGTGSLAFF
.	TRBJ2-3	.	TRBV27	TGTGCCAGCAGCCCATCTCTCGGGAGAGTAACAGATACGCAGTATTTT	CASSPSLGRVTDTQYF
TRBD1	TRBJ1-1	few	TRBV10-3	TGTGCCATCAGTGACTGGACAGGGGTGAACACTGAAGCTTTCTTT	CAISDWTGVNTEAFF
.	TRBJ1-2	.	TRBV7-2	TGTGCCAGCAGCTCAATGGGACGGGGCCCAAGGAACTATGGCTACACCTTC	CASSSMGRGPRNYGYTF
.	TRBJ2-7	.	TRBV29-1	TGCAGCGTTGATAGGGGGGGGACGGAGTACTTC	CSVDRGGTEYF